The 2 T cell receptor beta chains given below trace back to one sample, sequenced in a study of radiotherapy plus CTLA-4 blockade in lung cancer. The repertoire was sequenced with immunoSEQ multiplex PCR; TCRdb's copy has only in-frame clones and lacks some. The repertoire holds 70,000 to 95,000 clones, with around 84% as singletons. Sequencing was performed on peripheral blood, taken from a patient treated with radiotherapy plus ipilimumab. Every receptor here comes from a human donor with non-small cell lung cancer that progressed on radiotherapy plus ipilimumab.

The V gene is TRBV5-6, the J gene TRBJ1-2, with no clear D. The CDR3 length is 14 residues. Germline CDR1 and CDR2: SGHDT and YYEEEE. Trimming removed 3 bases at V and 4 bases at J, with 13 bases between. The CDR3 nucleotides read TGTGCCAGCAGCTCGCAGTCTAGCTCCTATGGCTACACCTTC. Protein sequence: CASSSQSSSYGYTF.

The table lists this clone with a few counts. The chain uses TRBV5-4 and TRBJ2-3; D call uncertain. V was cut by 0 bases and J by 0 bases, with 8 bases left in between. The CDR3 extends over 15 amino acids. CDR1 and CDR2 (germline): SGHNT, YYREEE (reference sequence). CDR3: CASSLDSSSTDTQYF. DNA for the CDR3: TGTGCCAGCAGCTTGGACAGCTCTAGCACAGATACGCAGTATTTT.